These 28 T cell receptor beta chains originate from one sample sequenced in a study of blood T cell repertoires in COVID-19. Clones were read by immunoSEQ multiplex PCR, and TCRdb kept only the in-frame ones, dropping some. Among around 200,000 clones listed, over 75% were seen once. The sequenced sample was peripheral blood. Receptor source: a woman of 80 years or more with active or convalescent COVID-19.

The chain combines TRBV28 with TRBJ2-7; 7 bases agree with TRBD1. The CDR3 sequence is 14 residues long. Germline values: CDR1 MDHEN, CDR2 SYDVKM. V dropped 3 bases and J dropped 3; count of bases not matched to a gene: 5. The chain's CDR3 is CASSLKGANYEQYF. In DNA form, the CDR3 reads TGTGCCAGCAGTTTGAAGGGGGCAAACTACGAGCAGTACTTC.

CDR3 protein: CASIRGGVVDGYTF. In DNA, the CDR3 is TGTGCCAGCATTCGTGGGGGGGTGGTGGATGGCTACACCTTC. This sequence joins TRBV28 and TRBJ1-2; tentative D call: TRBD1 (5 bases). The CDR3 extends over 14 amino acids. Germline CDR1 is MDHEN and CDR2 is SYDVKM. V was trimmed by 7 bases and J by 6 bases, leaving 18 bases between them.

The rearrangement joins TRBV5-1 to TRBJ2-7; 8 positions match TRBD1. The germline V gene encodes CDR1 SGHRS and CDR2 YFSETQ. V trimming: 4 bases; J trimming: 5 bases; junction bases outside the gene matches: 8. The CDR3 extends over 14 amino acids. The CDR3 sequence: CASSQDRASDEQYF. CDR3 sequence (DNA): TGCGCCAGCAGCCAGGACAGGGCCTCGGACGAGCAGTACTTC. The entire variable domain, with the rest obtained from reference TRBV5-1 and TRBJ2-7, is as follows: KAGVTQTPRYLIKTRGQQVTLSCSPISGHRSVSWYQQTPGQGLQFLFEYFSETQRNKGNFPGRFSGRQFSNSRSEMNVSTLELGDSALYLCASSQDRASDEQYFGPGTRLTVT.

This clone was picked up a small number of times. This sequence joins TRBV7-2 and TRBJ1-6, with unresolved D. The CDR3 has 15 residues. Trimming stripped 3 bases from V and 7 bases from J, with 13 bases between. Germline CDR1 is SGHTA and CDR2 is FQGNSA. The CDR3 DNA reads TGTGCCAGCAGCTTTGGGAGGGTCGGCAATTCACCCCTCCACTTT. As protein: CASSFGRVGNSPLHF.

The genes are TRBV10-3 and TRBJ1-2, with unresolved D. V dropped 0 bases and J dropped 8 bases, with 13 bases sitting between them. The CDR3 runs 14 residues. Germline V gene sequence: CDR1 ENHRY, CDR2 SYGVKD. The CDR3 coding sequence is TGTGCCATCAGTGAGTCTAGCGGGCTTGGAGGCTACACCTTC. Its protein is CAISESSGLGGYTF.

This clone was picked up a small number of times. This chain connects TRBV5-1 to TRBJ2-5; 10 nucleotides align to TRBD2. V was pared by 2 bases and J by 2 bases, with 6 bases of the junction left unmatched. The CDR3 is 16 residues long. In germline, CDR1 is SGHRS, CDR2 YFSETQ. CDR3 DNA: TGCGCCAGCAGCTTAGGAGGACTAGCGGCTCAAGAGACCCAGTACTTC. Protein product: CASSLGGLAAQETQYF.

Concerning this clone itself: The junction does not match germline at one end; this may be a read error. The V call is TRBV5-1, the J call TRBJ2-5; TRBD1 is a possible D gene (6 bases). Germline assignment: CDR1 SGHRS and CDR2 YFSETQ. The CDR3 runs to 16 residues. This chain's CDR3 is CASSLTGTPHQETQYF. The CDR3 region has the DNA TGCGCCAGCAGCTTAACCGGGACACCCCACCAGGAGACCCAGTACTTC.

The V and J genes are TRBV18 and TRBJ1-4, with 10 bases identical to TRBD1. CDR3 size: 14 residues. V lost 6 bases and J lost 12; bases outside the gene matches: 10. Germline CDR1 and CDR2: KGHSH and LQKENI. CDR3 DNA: TGTGCCAGCTCGGCCGGGACAGGGGTTATGGAACTGTTTTTT. Translated: CASSAGTGVMELFF. Looking up the rest from reference TRBV18 and TRBJ1-4 gives the full variable domain: NAGVMQNPRHLVRRRGQEARLRCSPMKGHSHVYWYRQLPEEGLKFMVYLQKENIIDESGMPKERFSAEFPKEGPSILRIQQVVRGDSAAYFCASSAGTGVMELFFGSGTQLSVL.

In its sample, this clone was seen once. The CDR3 is CAISESHGQLSYNEQFF. The CDR3 DNA follows: TGTGCCATCAGTGAGTCCCACGGACAGCTCTCCTACAATGAGCAGTTCTTC. The chain links TRBV10-3 to TRBJ2-1, with D tentatively TRBD1 (6 bases). V gave up 0 bases and J gave up 0 bases, with 12 bases separating them. The CDR3 runs to 17 residues. Germline CDR1 is ENHRY and CDR2 is SYGVKD.

The chain joins TRBV5-1 to TRBJ1-1, with D maybe TRBD1 (6 bases). CDR3 size: 14 residues. Looked up from germline, CDR1 is SGHRS and CDR2 is YFSETQ. Trimming removed 4 bases from V and 2 bases from J, with 12 bases in between. CDR3 sequence: CASSVQTGNTEAFF. The DNA of the CDR3 is TGCGCCAGCAGCGTGCAGACAGGAAACACTGAAGCTTTCTTT.

A single count supports this clone. The V and J genes are TRBV7-2 and TRBJ2-5; 8 nucleotides line up with TRBD1. V was clipped by 5 bases and J by 5 bases; unmatched bases: 4. From germline, CDR1 is SGHTA and CDR2 FQGNSA. The CDR3 has 13 amino acids. This CDR3 is CASSGQGWETQYF. The CDR3 DNA follows: TGTGCCAGCAGCGGACAGGGTTGGGAGACCCAGTACTTC. The variable domain in full, completed from reference TRBV7-2 and TRBJ2-5, reads GAGVSQSPSNKVTEKGKDVELRCDPISGHTALYWYRQSLGQGLEFLIYFQGNSAPDKSGLPSDRFSAERTGGSVSTLTIQRTQQEDSAVYLCASSGQGWETQYFGPGTRLLVL.

This chain links TRBV15 with TRBJ2-3; TRBD2 aligns across 14 bases. V gave up 5 bases and J gave up 5 bases; unmatched junction bases: 9. CDR3 length: 17 amino acids. Germline CDR1 and CDR2: LNHNV and YYDKDF (reference sequence). The CDR3 bases are TGTGCCACCAGCGGACGACTAGCGGGGGGGGGCAGAGATACGCAGTATTTT. Its protein product is CATSGRLAGGGRDTQYF.

J is TRBJ1-6 and V is TRBV5-8; 8 nucleotides agree with TRBD1. Per germline, CDR1 SGHTS and CDR2 YDEGEE. V trimming: 5 bases; J trimming: 13 bases; junction bases outside the gene matches: 14. There are 15 residues in the CDR3. The CDR3 spells CASRLETGEGMPLHF. CDR3 in DNA: TGTGCCAGCAGACTCGAGACAGGGGAAGGAATGCCCCTCCACTTT.

The chain uses TRBV7-6 and TRBJ2-1, with 7 bases fitting TRBD1. Germline V CDR1 and CDR2: SGHVS, FNYEAQ. V lost 1 base to trimming and J lost 8 bases; unmatched junction nucleotides: 8. The CDR3 covers 15 residues. The CDR3 is CASSLVSTGWYEQFF. CDR3 sequence (DNA): TGTGCCAGCAGCTTAGTCTCGACAGGGTGGTATGAGCAGTTCTTC.

J is TRBJ2-2 and V is TRBV5-1, with TRBD1 matching 8 bases. V gave up 3 bases and J gave up 6 bases; unmatched junction bases: 1. CDR1 SGHRS and CDR2 YFSETQ come from the germline V gene. This CDR3 has 13 amino acids. The CDR3 loop reads CASSWTGPGELFF. CDR3 in DNA: TGCGCCAGCAGCTGGACAGGGCCCGGGGAGCTGTTTTTT.

This clone was seen a few times. The CDR3 loop reads CAISEGPGQGSSTF. As DNA, the CDR3 is TGTGCCATCAGCGAAGGGCCGGGACAGGGCTCGAGCACCTTC. The chain employs TRBV10-3 and TRBJ1-2; 9 bases are shared with TRBD1. After removal of 6 bases from V and 13 bases from J, the junction contained 15 bases not matched to a gene. Germline CDR1 and CDR2: ENHRY and SYGVKD. The CDR3 is 14 residues long.

V and J are TRBV3-1 (or the pseudogene TRBV3-2) and TRBJ2-1, with D uncertain. Germline V lookup: CDR1 LGHDT, CDR2 YNNKEL (reference sequence). The CDR3 contains 15 residues. Trimming took 2 bases from V and 1 from J, leaving 9 bases between them. The CDR3 DNA follows: TGTGCCAGCAGCCAATTGTACCAGTCCTACAATGAGCAGTTCTTC. It translates to CASSQLYQSYNEQFF.

The CDR3 DNA sequence: TGTGCCACCAGCGCTACTAGCGGGGGGTTTGATACGCAGTATTTT. Amino acids: CATSATSGGFDTQYF. This rearrangement joins TRBV15 to TRBJ2-3; 12 bases are shared with TRBD2. The V gene end was trimmed by 5 bases and the J gene end by 6 bases; junction bases not matched to a gene: 6. The CDR3 has 15 residues. From germline, CDR1 is LNHNV and CDR2 YYDKDF (reference sequence).

This clone was counted between two and nine times. The gene calls are TRBV12-3 or TRBV12-4 and TRBJ1-5, with no clear D. The CDR3 runs 13 residues. Trimming stripped 6 bases from V and 4 bases from J, with 10 bases between. The CDR3 bases are TGTGCCAGCAGCCAGGACTGGAATCAGCCCCAGCATTTT. Translating it yields CASSQDWNQPQHF.

This chain links TRBV27 with TRBJ2-7; 8 bases line up with TRBD1. The V gene's germline CDR1 is MNHEY and CDR2 SMNVEV (reference sequence). The ends lost 2 bases at V and 7 bases at J; junction bases unmatched: 7. The CDR3 has 14 residues. CDR3 sequence (DNA): TGTGCCAGCAGTTTACAGGGGGCCGGTACGGAGCAGTACTTC. This translates into CASSLQGAGTEQYF.

The chain recombines TRBV7-9 with TRBJ1-4, with TRBD1 matching 8 bases. This CDR3 contains 18 residues. V lost 5 bases, J lost 7 bases, and 18 bases stayed unmatched. Germline V lookup: CDR1 SEHNR, CDR2 FQNEAQ (reference sequence). The CDR3 nucleotides are TGTGCCAGCAGCCCCCGTCGGACAGGGACCCGAGAAGGTGAAAAACTGTTTTTT. Protein product: CASSPRRTGTREGEKLFF.

This clone was seen only a few times. The rearrangement links TRBV3-1 (or the pseudogene TRBV3-2) to TRBJ2-2, with 7 bases matching TRBD2. The trim removed 4 bases at V and 2 bases at J, leaving 4 bases unmatched. The CDR3 loop spans 15 amino acids. Germline V CDR1 and CDR2: LGHDT, YNNKEL (reference sequence). The CDR3 DNA reads TGTGCCAGCAGCCCTTCTAGCGGTAACACCGGGGAGCTGTTTTTT. Its translation: CASSPSSGNTGELFF.

The J gene is TRBJ2-5, the V gene TRBV4-1, with D possibly TRBD2 on 6 matching bases. The V and J ends lost 4 bases and 5 bases respectively, with 20 bases between them. CDR1 is MGHRA and CDR2 is YSYEKL in the germline V gene. The CDR3 is made up of 16 amino acids. CDR3 sequence (DNA): TGCGCCAGCAGCCGGGTCGATAGCGGAGGCGGTGAGACCCAGTACTTC. This gives the protein CASSRVDSGGGETQYF.

The CDR3 DNA reads TGTGCCAGCAGCCCCCTCGGGACAGTACAAGAGACCCAGTACTTC. This sequence encodes CASSPLGTVQETQYF. This chain uses TRBV7-3 with TRBJ2-5, with 7 nucleotides matching TRBD1. Trimming cost V 5 bases and J 2 bases; bases outside gene matches: 8. The germline V gene encodes CDR1 SGHTA and CDR2 FQGTGA. This CDR3 has 15 residues.

CDR3 loop: CASIGGALNTGELFF. In DNA form, the CDR3 reads TGTGCCAGTATTGGGGGGGCATTGAACACCGGGGAGCTGTTTTTT. The chain employs TRBV19 and TRBJ2-2; maybe TRBD2 (7 bases). The germline gives CDR1 LNHDA, CDR2 SQIVND (reference sequence). The ends were cut back, 7 bases at V and 1 base at J, with 13 bases in the middle. This CDR3 is built from 15 residues.

The chain is built from TRBV27 and TRBJ1-2, with D maybe TRBD1 (5 bases). The V end was cut by 1 base, the J end by 1 base, with 13 bases between. This CDR3 region has 16 residues. Germline V CDR1 and CDR2: MNHEY, SMNVEV (reference sequence). The CDR3 nucleotides read TGTGCCAGCAGTTTATTAGTGGGGCGGAATAACTATGGCTACACCTTC. This sequence encodes CASSLLVGRNNYGYTF.

The rearrangement joins TRBV5-1 to TRBJ2-5; 7 nucleotides line up with TRBD2. CDR3 length: 14 amino acids. The junction had 8 bases not matched to a gene; V was cut back by 4 bases and J by 5 bases. Germline CDR1 SGHRS, CDR2 YFSETQ. CDR3 sequence reads: CASSGRGLGETQYF. As DNA, the CDR3 is TGCGCCAGCAGCGGGAGGGGTTTAGGGGAGACCCAGTACTTC.

J is TRBJ2-6 and V is TRBV5-1; D may be TRBD1 (5 bases). Germline-derived CDR1 and CDR2 are SGHRS and YFSETQ. CDR3 length equals 13 residues. V was shortened by 4 bases and J by 10 bases, with 12 bases between the two germline ends. Written as DNA, the CDR3 is TGCGCCAGCAGCCCCGACAGACTTAACGTCCTGACTTTC. This codes for CASSPDRLNVLTF.